These 5 T cell receptor beta chains came from one sample sequenced in a study of blood T cell repertoires in COVID-19 (dated by TCRdb to the early 2020s). Library preparation used the immunoSEQ multiplex PCR assay. In its TCRdb copy, this immuneACCESS table keeps in-frame sequences only and misses some clones. Where compared with another copy, unresolved V genes explain less than half of these, and the others have no known cause. The sample has roughly 300,000 clones on record, about 87% of them singletons. 1.5% of the sample is in the top ten clones. Sequencing was performed on peripheral blood. The receptors originated from a middle-aged woman who had recovered from COVID-19.

This clone showed up just once. V is TRBV19 and J is TRBJ1-1; 8 bases match TRBD1. The CDR3 extends over 16 amino acids. CDR1 LNHDA and CDR2 SQIVND come from the germline V gene (reference sequence). With 7 bases clipped from V and 0 bases from J, the junction kept 10 bases outside the gene matches. The CDR3 spells CASTSRTGWLNTEAFF. CDR3 coding DNA: TGTGCCAGTACTTCCCGGACAGGGTGGTTGAACACTGAAGCTTTCTTT.

This chain joins TRBV5-5 and TRBJ2-1; 7 bases are a match to TRBD2. Germline CDR1 and CDR2: SGHKS and YYEKEE (reference sequence). The CDR3 sequence is 16 residues long. Trimming removed 3 bases from V and 2 bases from J; junction bases left unmatched: 8. The CDR3 DNA sequence: TGTGCCAGCAGCTGGACGGGGGGAGCGACCTACAATGAGCAGTTCTTC. Residues: CASSWTGGATYNEQFF.

The V gene is TRBV5-4, the J gene TRBJ1-2; 9 positions match TRBD1. The junction had 6 bases not matched to a gene; V was cut back by 5 bases and J by 4 bases. The length of the CDR3 is 14 residues. From germline, CDR1 is SGHNT and CDR2 YYREEE (reference sequence). The CDR3 is CASRLTGGVYGYTF. The CDR3 DNA reads TGTGCCAGCAGGCTGACAGGGGGTGTCTATGGCTACACCTTC.

V gene TRBV2 combines with J gene TRBJ1-2; D is possibly TRBD1 (5 bases). From germline, CDR1 is SNHLY and CDR2 FYNNEI. CDR3 length: 13 residues. The ends were cut back, 0 bases at V and 8 bases at J, with 10 bases in the middle. The CDR3 spells CASSEAPGLGYTF. The CDR3, as DNA: TGTGCCAGCAGTGAAGCGCCAGGGTTGGGCTACACCTTC.

The V call is TRBV6-6, the J call TRBJ2-7, with D maybe TRBD1 (6 bases). Trimming cost V 8 bases and J 0 bases, with 17 bases left between them. Germline V gene sequence: CDR1 MNHNY, CDR2 SVGAGI (reference sequence). The CDR3 loop spans 15 amino acids. The CDR3 loop is CASRIGGPSSYEQYF. CDR3 sequence (DNA): TGTGCCAGCCGGATTGGGGGCCCATCCTCCTACGAGCAGTACTTC.